This T cell receptor (beta chain) is from a study of technical replicates of blood from several donors. This CDR3 is built from 16 residues. Germline V gives CDR1 SGDLS, CDR2 YYNGEE. Trimming cost V 1 base and J 2 bases; bases outside gene matches: 4. The assay was immunoSEQ multiplex PCR, and TCRdb's table has in-frame clones only and misses some. The table shows roughly 15,000 clones, with 70% to 90% occurring only once. The sequence came from a human donor in good health. Sequenced input: PBMCs. The chain uses TRBV9 and TRBJ2-5; 11 nucleotides align to TRBD2. This CDR3 reads CASSVLAGGEQETQYF. In DNA, the CDR3 is TGTGCCAGCAGCGTACTAGCGGGAGGCGAACAAGAGACCCAGTACTTC.